This T cell receptor beta chain was retrieved from a study of blood T cell repertoires in COVID-19. Some clones are missing from TCRdb's copy, which holds only in-frame ones; the method was immunoSEQ multiplex PCR. The profile shows around 280,000 clones, around 86% of them singletons. The CDR3 sequence is 14 residues long. Germline CDR1 and CDR2: LGHDT and YNNKEL (reference sequence). V gave up 4 bases and J gave up 5 bases; unmatched junction bases: 2. This receptor was taken from a man in his sixties or seventies with acute or convalescent COVID-19. Sequencing was performed on peripheral blood. The J gene is TRBJ1-6, the V gene TRBV3-1 (or the pseudogene TRBV3-2); 7 bases are shared with TRBD1. The CDR3 region is CASSLTGDNSPLHF. As DNA, the CDR3 is TGTGCCAGCAGCCTAACAGGGGATAATTCACCCCTCCACTTT.